What follows are 27 T cell receptor beta chains derived from one specimen sequenced in a study of tumor and adjacent non-tumor tissue in lung cancer. Three rounds of nested PCR, following a modified ARM-PCR protocol, produced the TCRbeta library. TCRdb reprocessed the multiplex PCR reads with MiXCR, giving one entry per CDR3 protein. The table has about 85,000 distinct CDR3 sequences, roughly two thirds seen once. RNA was extracted from bulk tissue without any cell sorting. Sequenced sample: lung tumor tissue. Source of these receptors: a man between 70 and 80 years old with non-small cell lung cancer.

Worth noting for this clonotype: Relative to the germline gene, one junction end is altered; a read error may explain this. This chain joins TRBV11-2 and TRBJ2-2; D may match TRBD1 or TRBD2 (6 bases each). This CDR3 has 15 residues. Germline V gene lookup returns CDR1 SGHAT and CDR2 FQNNGV. The chain's CDR3 is CASSLGRGRTRELSF. CDR3 DNA sequence: TGTGCCAGCAGCTTAGGGAGGGGGAGAACCCGGGAGCTGTCTTTT.

Note on this clonotype: Since a much larger clone is just one base distant, this may be a read error. The V call is TRBV20-1, the J call TRBJ2-7; D is unclear. This CDR3 has 11 residues. Trimming took off 2 bases at V and 4 bases at J, with 6 bases between the two ends. Germline V CDR1 and CDR2: DFQATT, SNEGSKA (reference sequence). The CDR3 loop is CSARYGYEQYF. CDR3 in DNA: TGCAGTGCTAGATATGGATACGAGCAGTACTTC.

Regarding this clonotype: A much bigger clone sits one base away, suggesting this may be a read error. This chain connects TRBV6-1 to TRBJ2-1; a weak D match, TRBD1 (5 bases). Deletions cut 9 bases from V and 3 bases from J, with 21 bases between. Germline CDR1 MNHNS, CDR2 SASEGT. This CDR3 is built from 16 residues. CDR3 in DNA: TGTGCCAGTACATTCGACAGCCAACGGATCTACAATGAGCAGTTCTTC. It translates to CASTFDSQRIYNEQFF.

The sample holds a few counts of this clonotype. This may be a read error: a much more frequent sequence differs by one nucleotide. The genes are TRBV6-5 and TRBJ1-1; TRBD1 might be the D (6 bases). The germline CDR1 and CDR2 sequences are MNHEY and SVGAGI. The V gene lost 4 bases and the J gene lost 3 bases, with 9 bases spanning the gap. The CDR3 covers 13 residues. CDR3 in DNA: TGTGCCAGCAGTTCCGGACAGTACACTGAAGCTTTCTTT. Protein product: CASSSGQYTEAFF.

With regard to this clonotype: Relative to the germline gene, one junction end is altered; a read error may explain this. The chain employs TRBV11-2 and TRBJ2-6; 7 nucleotides match TRBD1. CDR3 length: 19 residues. Germline assignment: CDR1 SGHAT and CDR2 FQNNGV. CDR3 sequence (DNA): TGTGCCAGCAGCCCCCAGAGGGGAAGAGGGGGCTCTGGGGCCAACGCCCTGACTTTC. This codes for CASSPQRGRGGSGANALTF.

This clonotype was seen repeatedly, ten times or more. In DNA, the CDR3 is TGTGCCAGCAACCCCGGGACTACCGCGGGAAAGGTGCAGTTCTTC. Its protein product is CASNPGTTAGKVQFF. The chain has TRBV2 and TRBJ2-1; the match to TRBD2 covers 7 bases. The J segment lost 12 bases and the V segment lost 7 bases, leaving 18 bases of the junction unmatched. The CDR3 totals 15 residues. The germline V gene has CDR1 SNHLY and CDR2 FYNNEI. Combining the CDR3 with reference TRBV2 and TRBJ2-1 gives the whole variable domain EPEVTQTPSHQVTQMGQEVILRCVPISNHLYFYWYRQILGQKVEFLVSFYNNEISEKSEIFDDQFSVERPDGSNFTLKIRSTKLEDSAMYFCASNPGTTAGKVQFFGPGTRLTVL.

The chain couples TRBV6-6 to TRBJ2-5; 9 bases agree with TRBD2. Germline-derived CDR1 and CDR2 are MNHNY and SVGAGI (reference sequence). The CDR3 consists of 14 residues. Trimming cost V 9 bases and J 4 bases; bases outside gene matches: 9. The CDR3 loop reads CARTRTSEIETQYF. For the CDR3, the DNA is TGTGCCAGGACCCGGACTAGCGAGATAGAGACCCAGTACTTC.

Worth noting for this clonotype: The junction and the germline gene differ at one end; a read error may be behind it. V is TRBV4-1 and J is TRBJ1-2; a possible D gene is TRBD1 (5 bases). Germline assignment: CDR1 MGHRA and CDR2 YSYEKL. The length of the CDR3 is 15 residues. The CDR3 region has the DNA TGCGCCATCAGCCAAGATTCCCAGGGTGGTTATGGTTACACCTTC. Its protein product is CAISQDSQGGYGYTF.

This clonotype was observed a handful of times. V and J are TRBV5-1 and TRBJ1-2; D possibly corresponds to TRBD1 (6 bases). The CDR3 is 15 residues long. Per the germline V gene, CDR1 is SGHRS and CDR2 is YFSETQ. Trimming left V 4 bases short and J 7 bases short, with 20 bases between. The CDR3 region is CASSHPRGGLGGYTF. CDR3 DNA: TGCGCCAGCAGCCACCCTCGAGGGGGACTTGGTGGCTACACCTTC.

This clonotype was detected many times. The chain links TRBV10-3 to TRBJ2-2; D may correspond to TRBD1 or TRBD2 (5 bases each). The germline CDR1 and CDR2 sequences are ENHRY and SYGVKD. The length of the CDR3 is 13 residues. Between the trimmed V and J ends, which lost 4 bases and 7 bases, there was a span of 10 bases. CDR3 region: CAISGLGVGELFF. For the CDR3, the DNA is TGTGCCATCAGTGGCCTGGGGGTCGGGGAGCTGTTTTTT.

With respect to this clonotype: A much larger clonotype is one base distant, so this may be a read error. The gene calls are TRBV6-5 and TRBJ1-4; D remains ambiguous. Trimming cost V 3 bases and J 0 bases, with 5 bases left between them. The CDR3 is made up of 14 amino acids. Germline V gene lookup returns CDR1 MNHEY and CDR2 SVGAGI. This CDR3 reads CASSYYATNEKLFF. The CDR3 nucleotides read TGTGCCAGCAGTTATTATGCAACTAATGAAAAACTGTTTTTT.

Concerning this clonotype itself: One end of the junction is discordant with germline, which a read error may explain. CDR3 sequence: CASNLGPAWTSRREQFF. The DNA of the CDR3 is TGTGCCAGCAACTTAGGCCCCGCCTGGACTAGTAGGAGGGAGCAGTTCTTC. The chain uses TRBV11-3 and TRBJ2-1; 7 nucleotides align to TRBD2. CDR1 is SGHNT, CDR2 YENEEA, per germline. The CDR3 has 17 amino acids. The entire variable domain, with the rest obtained from reference TRBV11-3 and TRBJ2-1, is as follows: EAGVVQSPRYKIIEKKQPVAFWCNPISGHNTLYWYLQNLGQGPELLIRYENEEAVDDSQLPKDRFSAERLKGVDSTLKIQPAELGDSAVYLCASNLGPAWTSRREQFFGPGTRLTVL.

To note about this clonotype: Germline is not matched at one junction end, which may reflect a read error. The chain couples TRBV20-1 to TRBJ2-1, with 7 nucleotides matching TRBD2. This CDR3 region has 15 residues. Germline values: CDR1 DFQATT, CDR2 SNEGSKA (reference sequence). CDR3 amino acids: CSVRGLGRGKKEQFF. As DNA, the CDR3 is TGCAGTGTTAGAGGGCTAGGGCGGGGGAAGAAAGAGCAGTTCTTC.

Worth noting for this clonotype: A read error may explain this, as a much larger clone is one base away. The V gene is TRBV5-6, the J gene TRBJ2-4, with a possible D match to TRBD1 (6 bases). In germline, CDR1 is SGHDT, CDR2 YYEEEE. CDR3 length equals 15 residues. For the CDR3, the DNA is TGTGTCAGCAGCTTGGCAGGGGCTGGACAAAACATTCAGTACTTC. This encodes CVSSLAGAGQNIQYF.

This clonotype has a single count. This may be a read error, as it is one base from a much larger clone. The chain recombines TRBV24-1 with TRBJ2-5; D is unresolved. V lost 5 bases and J lost 4, with 10 bases in between. The germline V gene encodes CDR1 KGHDR and CDR2 SFDVKD. The CDR3 runs 13 residues. Here the CDR3 reads CATSAIRVETQYF. CDR3 in DNA: TGTGCCACCAGTGCTATAAGGGTAGAGACCCAGTACTTC.

On this clonotype itself: This sequence may be a read error, since a much larger clone differs from it by one base. The chain employs TRBV12-3 or TRBV12-4 and TRBJ2-7; perhaps TRBD1 as D (6 bases). There are 14 residues in the CDR3. In DNA, the CDR3 is TGTACCAGCAGTCTTCAGGGGCTAAACTACGAGCAGTACTTC. Its translation is CTSSLQGLNYEQYF.

The gene calls are TRBV11-2 and TRBJ2-5; tentative D call: TRBD1 (6 bases). The CDR3 totals 14 residues. Germline CDR1 reads SGHAT; CDR2 reads FQNNGV. V was shortened by 9 bases and J by 13 bases, with 27 bases between the two germline ends. CDR3 sequence reads: CASSPRQAKETRYF. CDR3 nucleotide sequence: TGTGCCAGTAGCCCTAGACAGGCGAAAGAGACCAGGTACTTC.

Here the CDR3 reads CASSLAHYEQYF. In nucleotides, the CDR3 is TGTGCCAGCAGTTTAGCCCACTACGAGCAGTACTTC. The chain joins TRBV12-3 or TRBV12-4 to TRBJ2-7, with D uncertain. There are 12 residues in the CDR3. V was clipped by 0 bases and J by 3 bases, with 3 bases between them.

About this clonotype: One base away lies a much larger clone, so this may be a sequencing read error. The chain has TRBV6-5 and TRBJ2-5, with a weak D call TRBD1 (5 bases). The V and J ends lost 8 bases and 7 bases respectively, with 20 bases between them. The CDR3 consists of 14 residues. CDR1 is MNHEY and CDR2 is SVGAGI in the germline V gene. Here the CDR3 reads CASHPMGRKGTQYF. In DNA form, the CDR3 reads TGTGCCAGCCACCCGATGGGGCGCAAAGGGACCCAGTACTTC.

Details on this clonotype: One end of the junction varies from germline; a read error may be responsible. The gene calls are TRBV11-2 and TRBJ2-5; 7 positions agree with TRBD2. Germline V gene data show CDR1 as SGHAT and CDR2 as FQNNGV. This CDR3 contains 14 residues. The CDR3 is CASNTWEGQEIQYF. The DNA for the CDR3 is TGTGCCAGCAACACCTGGGAGGGCCAAGAGATCCAGTACTTC.

V usage is TRBV11-1 and J usage is TRBJ1-1; unclear D gene. The V gene's germline CDR1 is SGHAT and CDR2 FQDESV (reference sequence). The CDR3 totals 16 residues. V was trimmed by 5 bases and J by 0 bases, leaving 16 bases between them. CDR3: CASSRGATSMNTEAFF. CDR3 bases: TGTGCCAGCAGCCGCGGCGCGACAAGTATGAACACTGAAGCTTTCTTT.

In regard to this clonotype: This sequence may be a read error, since a much larger clone differs from it by one base. This chain connects TRBV4-1 to TRBJ1-5, with a tentative D call TRBD1 (6 bases). The CDR3 is made up of 18 amino acids. In germline, CDR1 is MGHRA, CDR2 YSYEKL. Trimming removed 4 bases at V and 4 bases at J, with 23 bases between. DNA of the CDR3: TGCGCCAGCAGCCCTCCCATAGGCTCGGGGGCGCGAAATCAGCCCCAGCATTTT. This encodes CASSPPIGSGARNQPQHF.

About this clonotype: An end of the junction differs from the germline gene, which may be a read error. The chain employs TRBV7-9 and TRBJ2-7, with a tentative D call TRBD1 (6 bases). The CDR3 has 16 residues. CDR1 SEHNR and CDR2 FQNEAQ come from the germline V gene (reference sequence). The CDR3 protein is CASSLDAGARTYEQYF. Here the CDR3 DNA reads TGTGCTAGCAGCTTAGATGCAGGGGCGAGGACCTACGAGCAGTACTTC.

With respect to this clonotype: A much larger clonotype is one base distant, so this may be a read error. The rearrangement links TRBV5-6 to TRBJ2-7, with D uncertain. CDR3 length: 13 residues. With 4 bases removed from V and 4 bases from J, the gap between germline ends came to 12 bases. Germline CDR1 SGHDT, CDR2 YYEEEE. The DNA of the CDR3 is TGTGCCAGCAGCCTAAACTTTATGTACGAGCAGTACTTC. Translated: CASSLNFMYEQYF.

This clonotype was found a few times. A much larger clone lies one base from this, so it may be a read error. The chain joins TRBV28 to TRBJ1-1; maybe TRBD1 (6 bases). Germline CDR1 and CDR2: MDHEN and SYDVKM. V lost 10 bases to trimming and J lost 2 bases, with 14 bases between them. This CDR3 has 13 amino acids. CDR3 coding DNA: TGTGCCACAAACAGGGCTATAAACACTGAAGCTTTCTTT. This codes for CATNRAINTEAFF.

Turning to this clonotype: This may arise from a read error, as a much more abundant clone is one base away. The CDR3 DNA reads TGTGCCAGGAGCCGACAGTCTTCCTACGAGCAGTACTTC. This sequence encodes CARSRQSSYEQYF. The gene calls are TRBV6-6 and TRBJ2-7, with D perhaps matching TRBD1 (5 bases). The V end was cut by 9 bases, the J end by 1 base, with 13 bases between. The CDR3 is 13 amino acids. From germline, CDR1 is MNHNY and CDR2 SVGAGI (reference sequence).

This clonotype was recorded at least ten times. The chain uses TRBV6-1 and TRBJ1-2; 11 bases align to TRBD1. Germline lookup yields CDR1 MNHNS and CDR2 SASEGT. The CDR3 sequence is 15 residues long. V lost 8 bases and J lost 8; bases outside the gene matches: 13. CDR3 region: CASGRPGQGVEGYTF. CDR3 nucleotide sequence: TGTGCCAGCGGGCGGCCGGGACAGGGGGTCGAGGGCTACACCTTC.